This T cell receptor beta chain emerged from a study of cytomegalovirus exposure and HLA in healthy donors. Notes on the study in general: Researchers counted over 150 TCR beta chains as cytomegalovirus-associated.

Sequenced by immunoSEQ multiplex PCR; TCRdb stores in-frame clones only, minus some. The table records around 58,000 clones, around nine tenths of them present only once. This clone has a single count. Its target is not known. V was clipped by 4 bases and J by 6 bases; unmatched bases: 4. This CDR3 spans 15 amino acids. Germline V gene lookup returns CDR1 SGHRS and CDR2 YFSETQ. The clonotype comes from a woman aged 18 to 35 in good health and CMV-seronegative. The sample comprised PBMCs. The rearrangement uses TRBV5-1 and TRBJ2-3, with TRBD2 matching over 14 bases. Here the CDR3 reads CASSQTSGGADTQYF. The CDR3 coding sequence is TGCGCCAGCAGCCAGACTAGCGGGGGGGCCGATACGCAGTATTTT.